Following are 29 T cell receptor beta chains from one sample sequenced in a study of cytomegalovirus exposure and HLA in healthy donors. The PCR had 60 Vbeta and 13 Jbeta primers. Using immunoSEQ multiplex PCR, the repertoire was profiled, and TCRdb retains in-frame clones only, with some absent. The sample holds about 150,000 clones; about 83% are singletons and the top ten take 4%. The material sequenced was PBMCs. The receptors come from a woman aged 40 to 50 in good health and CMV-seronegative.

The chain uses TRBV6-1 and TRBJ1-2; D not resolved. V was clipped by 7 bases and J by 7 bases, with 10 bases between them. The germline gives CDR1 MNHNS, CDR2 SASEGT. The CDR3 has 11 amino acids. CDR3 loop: CASNGEAGYTF. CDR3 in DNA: TGTGCCAGCAACGGAGAAGCTGGCTACACCTTC.

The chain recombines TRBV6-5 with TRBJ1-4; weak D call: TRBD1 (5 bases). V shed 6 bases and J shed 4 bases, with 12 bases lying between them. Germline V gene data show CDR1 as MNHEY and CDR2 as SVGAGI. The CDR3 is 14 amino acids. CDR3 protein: CASSLTAYNEKLFF. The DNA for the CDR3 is TGTGCCAGCAGCCTGACAGCCTATAATGAAAAACTGTTTTTT.

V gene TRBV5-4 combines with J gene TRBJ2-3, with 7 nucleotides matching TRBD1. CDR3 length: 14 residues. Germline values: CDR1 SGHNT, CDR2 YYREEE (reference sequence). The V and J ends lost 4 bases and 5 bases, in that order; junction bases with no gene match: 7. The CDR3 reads CASSPGGSGDTQYF. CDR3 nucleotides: TGTGCCAGCAGCCCAGGGGGATCGGGAGATACGCAGTATTTT.

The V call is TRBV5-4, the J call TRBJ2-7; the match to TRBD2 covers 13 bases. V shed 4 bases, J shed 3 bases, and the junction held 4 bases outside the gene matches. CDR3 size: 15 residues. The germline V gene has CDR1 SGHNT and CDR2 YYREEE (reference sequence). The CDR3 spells CASSRRLAGGYEQYF. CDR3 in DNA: TGTGCCAGCAGCCGCAGACTAGCGGGGGGCTACGAGCAGTACTTC.

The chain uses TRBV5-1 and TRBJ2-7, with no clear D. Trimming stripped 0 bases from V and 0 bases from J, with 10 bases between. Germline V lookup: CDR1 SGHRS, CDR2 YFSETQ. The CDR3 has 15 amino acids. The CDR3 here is CASSLEESSSYEQYF. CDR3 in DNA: TGCGCCAGCAGCTTGGAAGAGTCAAGCTCCTACGAGCAGTACTTC.

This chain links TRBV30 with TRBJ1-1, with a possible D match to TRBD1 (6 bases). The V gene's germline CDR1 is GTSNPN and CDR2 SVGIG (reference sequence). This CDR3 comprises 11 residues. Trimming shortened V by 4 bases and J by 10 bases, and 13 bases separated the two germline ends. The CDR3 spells CAWNDKGGAFF. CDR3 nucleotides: TGTGCCTGGAACGATAAAGGGGGAGCTTTCTTT.

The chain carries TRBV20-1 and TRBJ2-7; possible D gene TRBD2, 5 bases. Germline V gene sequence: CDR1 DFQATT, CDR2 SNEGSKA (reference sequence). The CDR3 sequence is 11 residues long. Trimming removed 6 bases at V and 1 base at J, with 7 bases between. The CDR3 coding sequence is TGCAGTGCATCGGGATCCTACGAGCAGTACTTC. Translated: CSASGSYEQYF.

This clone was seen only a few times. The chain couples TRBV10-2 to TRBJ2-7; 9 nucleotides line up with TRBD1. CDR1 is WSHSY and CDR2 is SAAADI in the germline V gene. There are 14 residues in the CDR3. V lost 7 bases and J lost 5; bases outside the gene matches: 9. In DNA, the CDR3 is TGCGCCAGCACCATACAGGGGGCCAGCGACGAGCAGTACTTC. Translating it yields CASTIQGASDEQYF.

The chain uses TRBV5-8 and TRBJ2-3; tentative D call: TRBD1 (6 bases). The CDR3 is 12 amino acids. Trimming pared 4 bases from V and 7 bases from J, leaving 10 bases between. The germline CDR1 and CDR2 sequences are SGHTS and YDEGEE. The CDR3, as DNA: TGTGCCAGCAGCCCAGGGGAACATACGCAGTATTTT. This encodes CASSPGEHTQYF. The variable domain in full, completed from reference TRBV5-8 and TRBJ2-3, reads EAGVTQSPTHLIKTRGQQATLRCSPISGHTSVYWYQQALGLGLQFLLWYDEGEERNRGNFPPRFSGRQFPNYSSELNVNALELEDSALYLCASSPGEHTQYFGPGTRLTVL.

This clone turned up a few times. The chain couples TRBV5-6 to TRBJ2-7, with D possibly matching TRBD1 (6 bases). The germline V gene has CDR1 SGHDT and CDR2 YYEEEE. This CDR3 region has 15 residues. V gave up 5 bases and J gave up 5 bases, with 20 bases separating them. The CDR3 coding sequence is TGTGCCAGCAGTCCAAGACGGGACATAGTCCACGAGCAGTACTTC. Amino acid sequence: CASSPRRDIVHEQYF.

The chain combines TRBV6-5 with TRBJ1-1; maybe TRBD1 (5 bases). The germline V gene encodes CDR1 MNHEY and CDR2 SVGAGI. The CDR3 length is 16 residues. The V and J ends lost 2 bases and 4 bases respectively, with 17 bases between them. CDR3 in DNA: TGTGCCAGCAGTTACCGACAGCGCAGGATGGGCACTGAAGCTTTCTTT. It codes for CASSYRQRRMGTEAFF.

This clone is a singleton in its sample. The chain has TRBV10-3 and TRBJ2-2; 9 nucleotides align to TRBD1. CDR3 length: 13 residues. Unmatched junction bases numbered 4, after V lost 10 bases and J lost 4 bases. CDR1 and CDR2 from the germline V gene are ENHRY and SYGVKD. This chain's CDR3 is CATRTGATGELFF. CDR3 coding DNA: TGTGCCACCCGGACAGGGGCCACCGGGGAGCTGTTTTTT.

The CDR3 DNA is TGTGCCAGCAGCTCGACAGGGGGCAATGAAGCTTTCTTT. As protein: CASSSTGGNEAFF. The gene calls are TRBV5-6 and TRBJ1-1; the match to TRBD1 covers 10 bases. Germline V gene lookup returns CDR1 SGHDT and CDR2 YYEEEE. This CDR3 has 13 residues. V was pared by 3 bases and J by 7 bases, with 3 bases of the junction left unmatched.

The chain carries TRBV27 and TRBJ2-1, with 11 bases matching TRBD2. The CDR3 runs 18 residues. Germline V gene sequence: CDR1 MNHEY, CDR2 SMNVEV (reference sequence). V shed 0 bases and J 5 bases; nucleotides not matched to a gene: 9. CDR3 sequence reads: CASSLSPPGTSGNNEQFF. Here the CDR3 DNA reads TGTGCCAGCAGTTTATCCCCTCCCGGGACTAGCGGAAACAATGAGCAGTTCTTC.

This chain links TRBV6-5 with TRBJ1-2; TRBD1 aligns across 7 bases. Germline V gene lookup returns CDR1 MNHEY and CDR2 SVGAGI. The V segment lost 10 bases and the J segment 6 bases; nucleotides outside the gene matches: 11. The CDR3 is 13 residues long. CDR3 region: CATHKTGRDGYTF. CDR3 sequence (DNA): TGTGCCACCCATAAGACAGGGCGGGATGGCTACACCTTC.

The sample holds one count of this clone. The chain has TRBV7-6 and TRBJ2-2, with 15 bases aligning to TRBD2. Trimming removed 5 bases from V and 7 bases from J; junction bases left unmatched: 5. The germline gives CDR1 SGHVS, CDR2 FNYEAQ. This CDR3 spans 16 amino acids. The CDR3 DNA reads TGTGCCAGCAGCGGGACTAGCGGGAGGTCTGACGGGGAGCTGTTTTTT. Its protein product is CASSGTSGRSDGELFF.

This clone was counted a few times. CDR3 sequence: CASSPRVAEDSTEAFF. The CDR3 DNA reads as TGTGCCAGCAGCCCTAGGGTAGCGGAGGATAGTACTGAAGCTTTCTTT. The chain links TRBV11-3 to TRBJ1-1, with no clear D. Germline V lookup: CDR1 SGHNT, CDR2 YENEEA. The CDR3 runs to 16 residues. V was shortened by 5 bases and J by 5 bases, with 21 bases between the two germline ends.

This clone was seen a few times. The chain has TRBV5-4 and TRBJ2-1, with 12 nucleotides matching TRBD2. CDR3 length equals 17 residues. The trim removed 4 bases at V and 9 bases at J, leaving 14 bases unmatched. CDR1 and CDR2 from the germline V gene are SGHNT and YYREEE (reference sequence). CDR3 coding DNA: TGTGCCAGCAGCCCCCTAGCGGGAGGGCCGCCGTGGGCTGAGCAGTTCTTC. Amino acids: CASSPLAGGPPWAEQFF.

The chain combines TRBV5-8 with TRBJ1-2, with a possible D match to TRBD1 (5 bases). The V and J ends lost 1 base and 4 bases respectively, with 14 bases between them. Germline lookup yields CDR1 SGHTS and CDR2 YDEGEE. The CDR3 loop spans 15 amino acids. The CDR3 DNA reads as TGTGCCAGCAGCTTGAGGGCCCAGGGCGGCTATGGCTACACCTTC. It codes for CASSLRAQGGYGYTF.

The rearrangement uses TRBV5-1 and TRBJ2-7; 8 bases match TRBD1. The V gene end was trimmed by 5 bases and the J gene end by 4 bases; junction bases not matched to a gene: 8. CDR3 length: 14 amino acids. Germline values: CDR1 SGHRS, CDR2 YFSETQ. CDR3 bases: TGCGCCAGCAGACCAACGAACAGGGGGTACGAGCAGTACTTC. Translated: CASRPTNRGYEQYF.

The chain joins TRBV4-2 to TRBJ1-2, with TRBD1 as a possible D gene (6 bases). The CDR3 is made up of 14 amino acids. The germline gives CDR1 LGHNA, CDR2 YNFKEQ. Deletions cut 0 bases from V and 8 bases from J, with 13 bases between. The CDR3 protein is CASSQESSGAGYTF. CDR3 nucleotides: TGTGCCAGCAGCCAAGAGAGCTCAGGGGCCGGCTACACCTTC.

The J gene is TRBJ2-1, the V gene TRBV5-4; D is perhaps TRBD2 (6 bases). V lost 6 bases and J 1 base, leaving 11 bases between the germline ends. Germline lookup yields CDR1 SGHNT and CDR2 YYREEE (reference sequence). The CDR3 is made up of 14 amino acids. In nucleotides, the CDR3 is TGTGCCAGCAACCCACGGGGGTCCTACAATGAGCAGTTCTTC. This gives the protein CASNPRGSYNEQFF. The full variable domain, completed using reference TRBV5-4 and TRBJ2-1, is ETGVTQSPTHLIKTRGQQVTLRCSSQSGHNTVSWYQQALGQGPQFIFQYYREEENGRGNFPPRFSGLQFPNYSSELNVNALELDDSALYLCASNPRGSYNEQFFGPGTRLTVL.

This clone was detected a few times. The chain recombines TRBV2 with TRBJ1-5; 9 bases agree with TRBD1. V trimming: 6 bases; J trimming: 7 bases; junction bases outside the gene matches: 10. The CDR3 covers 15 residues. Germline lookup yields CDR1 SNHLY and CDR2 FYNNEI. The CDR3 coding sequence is TGTGCCAGCAGCGGGACAGGGTTTTCTTGGCAGCCCCAGCATTTT. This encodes CASSGTGFSWQPQHF.

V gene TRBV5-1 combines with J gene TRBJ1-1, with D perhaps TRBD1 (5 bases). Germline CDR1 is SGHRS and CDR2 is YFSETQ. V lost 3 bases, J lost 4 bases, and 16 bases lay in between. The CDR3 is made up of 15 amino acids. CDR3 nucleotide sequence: TGCGCCAGCAGCTCTACAGGATTCTCGACCACTGAAGCTTTCTTT. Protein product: CASSSTGFSTTEAFF.

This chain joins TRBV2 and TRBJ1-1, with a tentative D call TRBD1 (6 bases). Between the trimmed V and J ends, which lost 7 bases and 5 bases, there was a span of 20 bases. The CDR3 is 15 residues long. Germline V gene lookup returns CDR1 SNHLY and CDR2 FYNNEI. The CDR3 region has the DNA TGTGCCAGCATCGCACCCTCGATAGGGGGAACTGAAGCTTTCTTT. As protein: CASIAPSIGGTEAFF.

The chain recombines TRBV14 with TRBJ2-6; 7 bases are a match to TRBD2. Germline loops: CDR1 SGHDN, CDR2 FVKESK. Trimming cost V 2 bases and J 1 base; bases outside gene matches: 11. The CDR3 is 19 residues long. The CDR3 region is CASSQTVGGRMSGANVLTF. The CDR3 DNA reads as TGTGCCAGCAGCCAAACCGTCGGGGGGAGGATGTCTGGGGCCAACGTCCTGACTTTC.

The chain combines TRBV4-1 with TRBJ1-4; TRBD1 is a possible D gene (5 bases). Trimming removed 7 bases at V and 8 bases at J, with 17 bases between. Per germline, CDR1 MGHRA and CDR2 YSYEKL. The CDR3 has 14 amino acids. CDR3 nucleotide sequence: TGCGCCAGCACCCAGGTCAGGGTTTGGGAAAAACTGTTTTTT. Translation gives CASTQVRVWEKLFF.

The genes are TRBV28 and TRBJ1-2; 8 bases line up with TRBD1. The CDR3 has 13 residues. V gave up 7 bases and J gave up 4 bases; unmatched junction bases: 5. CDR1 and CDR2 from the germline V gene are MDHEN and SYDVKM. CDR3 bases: TGTGCCAGCAATCCAGGGGGCGGCTATGGCTACACCTTC. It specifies CASNPGGGYGYTF.

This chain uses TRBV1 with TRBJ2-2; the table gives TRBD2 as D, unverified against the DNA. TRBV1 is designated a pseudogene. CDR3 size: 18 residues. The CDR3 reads CTSSQDSSSGNVTGELFF. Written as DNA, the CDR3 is TGCACCAGCAGCCAAGATAGTTCTAGCGGGAACGTAACCGGGGAGCTGTTTTTT.